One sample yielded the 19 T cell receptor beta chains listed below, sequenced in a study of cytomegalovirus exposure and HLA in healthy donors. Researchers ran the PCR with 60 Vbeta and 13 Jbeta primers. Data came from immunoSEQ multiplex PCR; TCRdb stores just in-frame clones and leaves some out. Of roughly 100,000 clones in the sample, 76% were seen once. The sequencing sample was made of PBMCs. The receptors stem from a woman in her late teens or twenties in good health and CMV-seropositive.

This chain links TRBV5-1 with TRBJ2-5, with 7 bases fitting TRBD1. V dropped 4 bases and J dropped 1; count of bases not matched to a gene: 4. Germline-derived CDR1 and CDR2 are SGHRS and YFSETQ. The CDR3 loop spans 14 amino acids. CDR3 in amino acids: CASSPGGLQETQYF. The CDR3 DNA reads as TGCGCCAGCAGCCCAGGGGGTCTCCAAGAGACCCAGTACTTC. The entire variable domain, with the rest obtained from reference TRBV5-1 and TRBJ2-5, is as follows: KAGVTQTPRYLIKTRGQQVTLSCSPISGHRSVSWYQQTPGQGLQFLFEYFSETQRNKGNFPGRFSGRQFSNSRSEMNVSTLELGDSALYLCASSPGGLQETQYFGPGTRLLVL.

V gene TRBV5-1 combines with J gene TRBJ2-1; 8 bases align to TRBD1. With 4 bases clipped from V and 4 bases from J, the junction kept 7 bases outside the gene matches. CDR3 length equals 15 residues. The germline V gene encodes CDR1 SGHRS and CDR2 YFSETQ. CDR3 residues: CASSGQGVGYNEQFF. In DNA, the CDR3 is TGCGCCAGCAGCGGACAGGGTGTCGGGTACAATGAGCAGTTCTTC.

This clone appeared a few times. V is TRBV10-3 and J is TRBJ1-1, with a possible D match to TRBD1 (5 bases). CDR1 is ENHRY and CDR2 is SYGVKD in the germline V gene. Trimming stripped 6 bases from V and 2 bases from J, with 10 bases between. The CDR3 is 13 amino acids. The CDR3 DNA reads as TGTGCCATCAGGGGGCAGCCTAACACTGAAGCTTTCTTT. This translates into CAIRGQPNTEAFF.

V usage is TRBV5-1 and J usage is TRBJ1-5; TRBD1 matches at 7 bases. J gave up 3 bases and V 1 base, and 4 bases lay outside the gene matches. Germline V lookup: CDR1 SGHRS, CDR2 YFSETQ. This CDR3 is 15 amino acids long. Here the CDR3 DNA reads TGCGCCAGCAGCTTGACAGGGGTTAACAATCAGCCCCAGCATTTT. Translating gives CASSLTGVNNQPQHF.

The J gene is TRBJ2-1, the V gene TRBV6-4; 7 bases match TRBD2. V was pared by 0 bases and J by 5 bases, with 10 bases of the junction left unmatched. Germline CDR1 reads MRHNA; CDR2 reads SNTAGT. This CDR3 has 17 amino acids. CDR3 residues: CASSDSPGLGANNEQFF. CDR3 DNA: TGTGCCAGCAGTGACTCTCCAGGACTAGGGGCAAACAATGAGCAGTTCTTC.

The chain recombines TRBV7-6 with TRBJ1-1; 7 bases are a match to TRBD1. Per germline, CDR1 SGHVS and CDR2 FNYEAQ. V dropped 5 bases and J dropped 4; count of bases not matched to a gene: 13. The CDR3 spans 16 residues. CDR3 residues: CASSLRQGGVGTEAFF. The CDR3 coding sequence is TGTGCCAGCAGCCTCAGACAGGGAGGTGTGGGCACTGAAGCTTTCTTT.

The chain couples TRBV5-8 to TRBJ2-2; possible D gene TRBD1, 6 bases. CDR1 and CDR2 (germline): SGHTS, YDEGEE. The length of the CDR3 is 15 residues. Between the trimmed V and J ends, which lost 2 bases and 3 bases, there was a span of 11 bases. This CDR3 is CASSFLTGHTGELFF. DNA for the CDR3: TGTGCCAGCAGCTTCTTGACAGGACACACCGGGGAGCTGTTTTTT.

The CDR3 DNA reads as TGTGCCAGCAGACGCCAGGGGGCGCTCAATCAGCCCCAGCATTTT. This codes for CASRRQGALNQPQHF. The chain is built from TRBV6-1 and TRBJ1-5; 8 nucleotides align to TRBD1. CDR1 and CDR2 (germline): MNHNS, SASEGT. Trimming removed 6 bases from V and 3 bases from J; junction bases left unmatched: 7. The CDR3 covers 15 residues.

The CDR3 sequence: CASSYRLRGRMPDGEQYF. DNA for the CDR3: TGTGCCAGCAGCTACCGTTTGAGGGGGCGAATGCCCGACGGGGAGCAGTACTTC. J is TRBJ2-7 and V is TRBV7-2; 7 bases are a match to TRBD1. Germline assignment: CDR1 SGHTA and CDR2 FQGNSA. The CDR3 runs to 18 residues. V was pared by 4 bases and J by 7 bases, with 22 bases of the junction left unmatched.

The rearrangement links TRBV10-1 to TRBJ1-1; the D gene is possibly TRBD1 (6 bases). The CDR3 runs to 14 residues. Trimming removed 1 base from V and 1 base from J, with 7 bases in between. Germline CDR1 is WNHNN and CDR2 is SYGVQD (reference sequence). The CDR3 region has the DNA TGCGCCAGCAGTGAGTTACAGGGGAACACTGAAGCTTTCTTT. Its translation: CASSELQGNTEAFF.

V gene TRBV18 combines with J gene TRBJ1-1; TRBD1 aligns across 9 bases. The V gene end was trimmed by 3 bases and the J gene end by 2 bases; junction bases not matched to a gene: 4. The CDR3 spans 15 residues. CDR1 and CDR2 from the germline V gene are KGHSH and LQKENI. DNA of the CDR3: TGTGCCAGCTCACCTCAACAGGGGGCCAACACTGAAGCTTTCTTT. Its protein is CASSPQQGANTEAFF. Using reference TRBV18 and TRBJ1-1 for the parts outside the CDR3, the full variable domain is NAGVMQNPRHLVRRRGQEARLRCSPMKGHSHVYWYRQLPEEGLKFMVYLQKENIIDESGMPKERFSAEFPKEGPSILRIQQVVRGDSAAYFCASSPQQGANTEAFFGQGTRLTVV.

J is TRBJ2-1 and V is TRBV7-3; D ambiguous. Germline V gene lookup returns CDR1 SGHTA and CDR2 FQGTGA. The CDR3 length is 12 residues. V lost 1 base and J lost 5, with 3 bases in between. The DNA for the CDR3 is TGTGCCAGCAGCTTAAATAACAATGAGCAGTTCTTC. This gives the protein CASSLNNNEQFF.

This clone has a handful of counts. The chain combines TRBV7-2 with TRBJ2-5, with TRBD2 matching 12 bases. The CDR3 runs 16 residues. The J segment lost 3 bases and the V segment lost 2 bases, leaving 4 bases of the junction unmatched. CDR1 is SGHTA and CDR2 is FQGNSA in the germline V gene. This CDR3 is CASSLTRLAGEETQYF. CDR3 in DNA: TGTGCCAGCAGCTTAACAAGACTAGCGGGAGAAGAGACCCAGTACTTC.

The CDR3 DNA follows: TGTGCCAGCAGCTTTCCAGGCGACTCTGGAAACACCATATATTTT. This codes for CASSFPGDSGNTIYF. The V gene is TRBV5-4, the J gene TRBJ1-3; no definite D call. CDR1 is SGHNT, CDR2 YYREEE, per germline (reference sequence). The CDR3 is made up of 15 amino acids. V shed 2 bases and J shed 0 bases, with 9 bases lying between them.

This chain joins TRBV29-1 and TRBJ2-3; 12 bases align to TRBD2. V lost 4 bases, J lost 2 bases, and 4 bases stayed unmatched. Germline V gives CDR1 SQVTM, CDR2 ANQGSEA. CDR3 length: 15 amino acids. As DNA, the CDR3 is TGCAGCGTTGCAGCTAGCGGGAGGGCCACAGATACGCAGTATTTT. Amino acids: CSVAASGRATDTQYF.

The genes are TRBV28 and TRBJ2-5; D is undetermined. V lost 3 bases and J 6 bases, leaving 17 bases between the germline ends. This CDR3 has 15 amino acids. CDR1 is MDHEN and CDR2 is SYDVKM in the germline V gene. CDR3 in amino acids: CASSFHTNRRKTQYF. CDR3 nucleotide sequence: TGTGCCAGCAGTTTCCACACCAATAGGAGAAAGACCCAGTACTTC. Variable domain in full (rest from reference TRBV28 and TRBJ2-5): DVKVTQSSRYLVKRTGEKVFLECVQDMDHENMFWYRQDPGLGLRLIYFSYDVKMKEKGDIPEGYSVSREKKERFSLILESASTNQTSMYLCASSFHTNRRKTQYFGPGTRLLVL.

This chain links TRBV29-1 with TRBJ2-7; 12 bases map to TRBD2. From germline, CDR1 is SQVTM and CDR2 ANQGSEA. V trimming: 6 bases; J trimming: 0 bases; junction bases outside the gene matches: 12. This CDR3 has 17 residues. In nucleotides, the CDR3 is TGCAGCGTGAGGGGACGGACTAGCGGGACGAGCTCCTACGAGCAGTACTTC. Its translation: CSVRGRTSGTSSYEQYF.

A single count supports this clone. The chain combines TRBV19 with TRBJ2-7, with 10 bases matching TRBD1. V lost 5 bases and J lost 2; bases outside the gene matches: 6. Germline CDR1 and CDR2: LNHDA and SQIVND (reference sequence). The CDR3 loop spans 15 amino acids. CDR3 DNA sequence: TGTGCCAGTAGTGGTCAGGGACAGGGGACCTACGAGCAGTACTTC. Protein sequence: CASSGQGQGTYEQYF.

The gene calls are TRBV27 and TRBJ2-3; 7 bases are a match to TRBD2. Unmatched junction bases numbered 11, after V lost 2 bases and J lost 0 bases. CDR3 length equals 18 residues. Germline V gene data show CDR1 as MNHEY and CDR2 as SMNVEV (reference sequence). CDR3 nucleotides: TGTGCCAGCAGTTTAACCCTTTTAGGAGCGGGAAGCACAGATACGCAGTATTTT. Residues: CASSLTLLGAGSTDTQYF.